This T cell receptor beta chain was sequenced for a study of blood T cell repertoires in COVID-19. V dropped 0 bases and J dropped 1 base, with 7 bases sitting between them. Germline assignment: CDR1 SGHRS and CDR2 YFSETQ. The CDR3 is made up of 14 amino acids. Recruitment covered roughly 22 US areas and drew participants whose ages spanned roughly 18 to 100 years. Clinical histories supplied by participants themselves formed the basis of cohort assignment. Data came from immunoSEQ multiplex PCR; TCRdb stores just in-frame clones and leaves some out. The sample yields around 130,000 clones, roughly 87% seen once.

The sample was PBMCs or T cells enriched from blood (not recorded which). The chain recombines TRBV5-1 with TRBJ1-1; no definite D call. The receptor was derived from a man aged 30 to 39 who had recovered from COVID-19. The CDR3, as DNA: TGCGCCAGCAGCTTGGCCCTCCCGAACACTGAAGCTTTCTTT. Protein product: CASSLALPNTEAFF.